The 14 T cell receptor beta chains below come from one sample, sequenced in a study of blood T cell repertoires in COVID-19. Libraries were prepared by immunoSEQ multiplex PCR; TCRdb keeps only in-frame clonotypes and omits some of them. The sample shows about 68,000 clones, 90% of them seen only once. What was sequenced was peripheral blood. The receptors stem from a human donor in a cohort sampled during active COVID-19.

CDR3 nucleotides: TGCAGCGTTAACAGGGTAGGTTCTGAAGCTTTCTTT. Protein: CSVNRVGSEAFF. The gene calls are TRBV29-1 and TRBJ1-1; maybe TRBD1 (6 bases). The V gene's germline CDR1 is SQVTM and CDR2 ANQGSEA. The CDR3 is 12 amino acids. Deletions cut 5 bases from V and 6 bases from J, with 13 bases between. Full variable domain (outside the CDR3, taken from reference TRBV29-1 and TRBJ1-1): SAVISQKPSRDICQRGTSLTIQCQVDSQVTMMFWYRQQPGQSLTLIATANQGSEATYESGFVIDKFPISRPNLTFSTLTVSNMSPEDSSIYLCSVNRVGSEAFFGQGTRLTVV.

The chain couples TRBV7-2 to TRBJ1-5; D is unclear. Germline V CDR1 and CDR2: SGHTA, FQGNSA. Trimming removed 2 bases from V and 9 bases from J, with 14 bases in between. This CDR3 has 14 amino acids. CDR3 nucleotides: TGTGCCAGCAGCTTATTCAAGGCGGGGTCGCCCCAGCATTTT. Translation gives CASSLFKAGSPQHF.

This chain uses TRBV2 with TRBJ2-3, with 9 nucleotides matching TRBD2. V shed 3 bases and J 3 bases; nucleotides not matched to a gene: 4. CDR1 SNHLY and CDR2 FYNNEI come from the germline V gene. The length of the CDR3 is 15 residues. The CDR3 loop is CASSELAGETDTQYF. DNA of the CDR3: TGTGCCAGCAGTGAGTTAGCGGGGGAGACAGATACGCAGTATTTT.

The chain uses TRBV27 and TRBJ1-3; 7 bases are shared with TRBD1. The J segment lost 1 base and the V segment lost 2 bases, leaving 11 bases of the junction unmatched. The CDR3 is 18 amino acids. The germline V gene has CDR1 MNHEY and CDR2 SMNVEV (reference sequence). CDR3 sequence: CASSLGRTGRPSGNTIYF. CDR3 coding DNA: TGTGCCAGCAGTTTAGGGCGGACAGGTCGACCTTCTGGAAACACCATATATTTT.

This chain connects TRBV28 to TRBJ1-2; TRBD1 is a possible D gene (6 bases). Germline values: CDR1 MDHEN, CDR2 SYDVKM. This CDR3 region has 12 residues. Trimming pared 6 bases from V and 8 bases from J, leaving 13 bases between. Here the CDR3 reads CASSFGGQGYTF. Here the CDR3 DNA reads TGTGCCAGCAGCTTCGGGGGGCAAGGCTACACCTTC.

This clone was detected a few times. This sequence joins TRBV7-9 and TRBJ1-2; no clear D. Per the germline V gene, CDR1 is SEHNR and CDR2 is FQNEAQ (reference sequence). This CDR3 is 15 amino acids long. Trimming pared 1 base from V and 7 bases from J, leaving 16 bases between. CDR3 amino acids: CASSLDNSLEGGYTF. The CDR3 region has the DNA TGTGCCAGCAGCTTAGACAACAGTCTCGAGGGTGGCTACACCTTC.

This chain connects TRBV6-2 or TRBV6-3 to TRBJ2-5; D not certain. There are 12 residues in the CDR3. Germline loops: CDR1 MNHEY, CDR2 SVGEGT. The V and J ends lost 5 bases and 1 base respectively, with 5 bases between them. The CDR3 DNA follows: TGTGCCAGCAGTGATAGCCAAGAGACCCAGTACTTC. The encoded protein is CASSDSQETQYF.

The chain combines TRBV27 with TRBJ1-2; D gene uncertain. The V end lost 5 bases, the J end lost 1 base, and 8 bases lay between the germline ends. CDR3 length: 13 amino acids. Germline CDR1 is MNHEY and CDR2 is SMNVEV (reference sequence). The CDR3 loop reads CASSSQVNYGYTF. CDR3 bases: TGTGCCAGCAGTAGTCAGGTTAACTATGGCTACACCTTC.

The V gene is TRBV6-5, the J gene TRBJ1-3; TRBD1 might be the D (6 bases). The V end lost 10 bases, the J end lost 0 bases, and 10 bases lay between the germline ends. The CDR3 spans 13 residues. CDR1 is MNHEY and CDR2 is SVGAGI in the germline V gene. CDR3 nucleotide sequence: TGTGCCATCGGGGGGCTCTCTGGAAACACCATATATTTT. Its translation is CAIGGLSGNTIYF.

This chain connects TRBV12-3 or TRBV12-4 to TRBJ2-1; tentative D call: TRBD2 (5 bases). The CDR3 contains 13 residues. The ends were cut back, 3 bases at V and 10 bases at J, with 13 bases in the middle. CDR3 DNA sequence: TGTGCCAGCAGTTTTTCCCAGCGGCAGGAGCAGTTCTTC. Its protein product is CASSFSQRQEQFF.

This clone was seen more than once but under ten times. The chain carries TRBV5-4 and TRBJ1-6; tentative D call: TRBD1 (5 bases). With 3 bases removed from V and 8 bases from J, the gap between germline ends came to 6 bases. The germline V gene encodes CDR1 SGHNT and CDR2 YYREEE (reference sequence). The CDR3 loop spans 12 amino acids. The CDR3 sequence: CASSWGDSPLHF. CDR3 DNA sequence: TGTGCCAGCAGCTGGGGGGATTCACCCCTCCACTTT. The whole variable domain, filled in from reference TRBV5-4 and TRBJ1-6, reads ETGVTQSPTHLIKTRGQQVTLRCSSQSGHNTVSWYQQALGQGPQFIFQYYREEENGRGNFPPRFSGLQFPNYSSELNVNALELDDSALYLCASSWGDSPLHFGNGTRLTVT.

The V and J genes are TRBV27 and TRBJ1-3; 7 bases fit TRBD1. This CDR3 comprises 15 residues. Germline CDR1 is MNHEY and CDR2 is SMNVEV (reference sequence). V shed 2 bases, J shed 4 bases, and the junction held 5 bases outside the gene matches. The CDR3 DNA reads as TGTGCCAGCAGTTTAAAGGGGGCCGTGGGAAACACCATATATTTT. Translation gives CASSLKGAVGNTIYF.

V gene TRBV19 combines with J gene TRBJ1-2; 9 bases line up with TRBD1. The CDR3 has 13 amino acids. V was clipped by 5 bases and J by 14 bases; unmatched bases: 12. CDR1 and CDR2 (germline): LNHDA, SQIVND (reference sequence). The CDR3 protein is CASSYRPQGARTF. The CDR3 DNA sequence: TGTGCCAGTAGTTACCGCCCACAGGGGGCGCGGACCTTC.

V gene TRBV5-4 combines with J gene TRBJ2-5; 8 positions match TRBD1. Unmatched junction bases numbered 3, after V lost 1 base and J lost 1 base. The CDR3 loop spans 15 amino acids. The germline gives CDR1 SGHNT, CDR2 YYREEE (reference sequence). CDR3 protein: CASSLKTGAQETQYF. DNA for the CDR3: TGTGCCAGCAGCTTGAAGACAGGGGCCCAAGAGACCCAGTACTTC.